This is a list of T cell receptor beta chains from one sample in a study of identical twins. TCRdb analysed the 5' RACE reads with MiXCR anew, one entry per CDR3 protein. The sample yields around 1.7 million distinct CDR3 sequences, about 31% seen once. The sequenced sample consisted of cord blood. Receptors originate from a newborn girl in good health. Both conserved end residues are part of each CDR3. Fields, in order: J gene, V gene, clone size, D gene, CDR3 protein, CDR3 DNA. The D gene is left open where the match is weak. Rows give clone size only sometimes, using once, few, many, or a class for an expanded clone.

j_call: TRBJ2-1
v_call: TRBV5-1
clone_size: -
d_call: -
cdr3_aa: CASSLVASGSPLFF
cdr3_nt: -

j_call: TRBJ1-2
v_call: TRBV30
clone_size: -
d_call: -
cdr3_aa: CAWSVGGSATYGYTF
cdr3_nt: TGTGCCTGGAGTGTAGGGGGGAGCGCAACCTATGGCTACACCTTC

j_call: TRBJ1-1
v_call: TRBV6-1
clone_size: -
d_call: -
cdr3_aa: CASSDRLARYTEAFF
cdr3_nt: TGTGCCAGCAGCGACCGACTAGCCCGGTACACTGAAGCTTTCTTT

j_call: TRBJ2-4
v_call: TRBV12-3/TRBV12-4
clone_size: -
d_call: TRBD1
cdr3_aa: CASSLTSGQGRYF
cdr3_nt: TGTGCCAGCAGTCTCACCTCCGGACAGGGGAGGTACTTC

j_call: TRBJ1-6
v_call: TRBV27
clone_size: -
d_call: -
cdr3_aa: CASARTQQVFSSYNSPLHF
cdr3_nt: TGTGCCAGCGCCCGTACACAACAGGTCTTTAGCTCCTATAATTCACCCCTCCACTTT

j_call: TRBJ1-2
v_call: TRBV20-1
clone_size: few
d_call: TRBD1
cdr3_aa: CSASESGQGALYGYTF
cdr3_nt: TGCAGTGCTAGCGAATCAGGACAGGGCGCTCTCTATGGCTACACCTTC

j_call: TRBJ2-3
v_call: TRBV4-1
clone_size: -
d_call: -
cdr3_aa: CASCRLITDTQYF
cdr3_nt: TGCGCCAGCTGCCGTTTAATCACAGATACGCAGTATTTT

j_call: TRBJ1-1
v_call: TRBV7-9
clone_size: -
d_call: TRBD1
cdr3_aa: CASSLGDRAYTEAFF
cdr3_nt: TGTGCCAGCAGCTTAGGGGACAGGGCCTACACTGAAGCTTTCTTT

j_call: TRBJ2-1
v_call: TRBV12-3/TRBV12-4
clone_size: -
d_call: -
cdr3_aa: CASSTDYPDEQFF
cdr3_nt: TGTGCCAGCAGTACCGACTATCCCGATGAGCAGTTCTTC

j_call: TRBJ1-1
v_call: TRBV6-6
clone_size: -
d_call: -
cdr3_aa: CASSYRDSAFF
cdr3_nt: TGTGCCAGCAGTTACCGAGATTCAGCTTTCTTT

j_call: TRBJ2-1
v_call: TRBV4-2
clone_size: -
d_call: TRBD2
cdr3_aa: CASSQARRGGYNEQFF
cdr3_nt: TGTGCCAGCAGCCAAGCTCGGCGCGGGGGATACAATGAGCAGTTCTTC

j_call: TRBJ1-2
v_call: TRBV11-1
clone_size: -
d_call: -
cdr3_aa: CASSLSGAPSRGYTF
cdr3_nt: TGTGCCAGCAGCTTATCGGGAGCCCCCTCGAGAGGCTACACCTTC

j_call: TRBJ1-5
v_call: TRBV20-1
clone_size: -
d_call: -
cdr3_aa: CSPSRPGKRQNQPHHF
cdr3_nt: TGCAGTCCTAGTCGTCCCGGAAAGAGACAGAATCAGCCCCATCATTTT

j_call: TRBJ2-4
v_call: TRBV4-1
clone_size: -
d_call: TRBD2
cdr3_aa: CASSHGIAVLAGRLAKNIQYF
cdr3_nt: TGCGCCAGCAGCCATGGAATTGCCGTCTTAGCGGGGCGCCTAGCCAAAAACATTCAGTACTTC

j_call: TRBJ1-2
v_call: TRBV9
clone_size: few
d_call: -
cdr3_aa: CASSVAGSGYGYTF
cdr3_nt: TGTGCCAGCAGCGTAGCAGGGTCGGGCTATGGCTACACCTTC

j_call: TRBJ2-1
v_call: TRBV15
clone_size: few
d_call: -
cdr3_aa: CATSRDLGVSYNEQFF
cdr3_nt: TGTGCCACCAGCAGAGATCTGGGGGTCTCCTACAATGAGCAGTTCTTC

j_call: TRBJ2-3
v_call: TRBV24-1
clone_size: few
d_call: TRBD2
cdr3_aa: CATSDNAGLAGRTDTQYF
cdr3_nt: TGTGCCACCAGTGATAACGCGGGACTAGCGGGACGCACAGATACGCAGTATTTT

j_call: TRBJ2-2
v_call: TRBV2
clone_size: few
d_call: TRBD2
cdr3_aa: CASQSGRNTGELFF
cdr3_nt: TGTGCCAGCCAAAGCGGGAGGAACACCGGGGAGCTGTTTTTT

j_call: TRBJ2-7
v_call: TRBV5-1
clone_size: -
d_call: -
cdr3_aa: CASGTGQNEQYF
cdr3_nt: TGCGCCAGCGGTACAGGGCAGAACGAGCAGTACTTC

j_call: TRBJ2-1
v_call: TRBV20-1
clone_size: few
d_call: TRBD2
cdr3_aa: CSARGTSGKGEQFF
cdr3_nt: TGCAGTGCTAGGGGGACTAGCGGGAAGGGTGAGCAGTTCTTC

j_call: TRBJ2-5
v_call: TRBV11-2
clone_size: -
d_call: -
cdr3_aa: CASSPWGGQETQYF
cdr3_nt: TGTGCCAGCAGCCCCTGGGGCGGCCAAGAGACCCAGTACTTC

j_call: TRBJ2-7
v_call: TRBV5-1
clone_size: -
d_call: -
cdr3_aa: CASSFLGAVYEQYF
cdr3_nt: TGCGCCAGCAGCTTTCTCGGGGCAGTCTACGAGCAGTACTTC

j_call: TRBJ2-2
v_call: TRBV2
clone_size: few
d_call: -
cdr3_aa: CASIGGTPNTGELFF
cdr3_nt: TGTGCCAGCATAGGCGGTACACCGAACACCGGGGAGCTGTTTTTT

j_call: TRBJ1-5
v_call: TRBV20-1
clone_size: -
d_call: -
cdr3_aa: CSARDLGRGNQPQHF
cdr3_nt: TGCAGTGCTAGAGATCTAGGCAGGGGCAATCAGCCCCAGCATTTT

j_call: TRBJ2-1
v_call: TRBV2
clone_size: -
d_call: TRBD1
cdr3_aa: CASSGQGAMGNEQFF
cdr3_nt: TGTGCCAGCAGTGGACAGGGGGCGATGGGTAATGAGCAGTTCTTC

j_call: TRBJ2-1
v_call: TRBV7-9
clone_size: -
d_call: -
cdr3_aa: CASSSPSDVYNEQFF
cdr3_nt: TGTGCCAGCAGCTCGCCTAGCGACGTATACAATGAGCAGTTCTTC

j_call: TRBJ2-3
v_call: TRBV15
clone_size: few
d_call: TRBD2
cdr3_aa: CATSRGGTSGTDTQYF
cdr3_nt: TGTGCCACCAGCAGAGGAGGGACTAGCGGAACAGATACGCAGTATTTT

j_call: TRBJ2-4
v_call: TRBV20-1
clone_size: few
d_call: TRBD2
cdr3_aa: CSAAGTSGTAKNIQYF
cdr3_nt: TGCAGTGCTGCCGGGACTAGCGGAACAGCCAAAAACATTCAGTACTTC

j_call: TRBJ1-6
v_call: TRBV20-1
clone_size: -
d_call: -
cdr3_aa: CSASEQGRPYGSPLHF
cdr3_nt: TGCAGTGCTAGTGAACAAGGACGGCCCTATGGGTCACCCCTCCACTTT

j_call: TRBJ2-1
v_call: TRBV28
clone_size: once
d_call: TRBD2
cdr3_aa: CASSLRGGLAGGAVNEQFF
cdr3_nt: TGTGCCAGCAGCCTAAGGGGAGGACTAGCGGGGGGGGCGGTCAATGAGCAGTTCTTC

j_call: TRBJ1-6
v_call: TRBV2
clone_size: -
d_call: TRBD1
cdr3_aa: CARGQGNSPPHF
cdr3_nt: TGTGCCAGAGGACAGGGGAATTCACCCCCCCACTTT

j_call: TRBJ1-5
v_call: TRBV28
clone_size: -
d_call: -
cdr3_aa: CASSLGRGEDQPQHF
cdr3_nt: TGTGCCAGCAGTTTAGGCAGGGGAGAGGATCAGCCCCAGCATTTT

j_call: TRBJ2-3
v_call: TRBV7-2
clone_size: few
d_call: -
cdr3_aa: CASRRALLSEDTQYF
cdr3_nt: TGTGCCAGCAGACGGGCGCTTCTAAGTGAAGATACGCAGTATTTT

j_call: TRBJ2-1
v_call: TRBV6-5
clone_size: few
d_call: -
cdr3_aa: CASSYSGRDPFTNEQFF
cdr3_nt: TGTGCCAGCAGTTACTCGGGGCGGGACCCCTTTACGAATGAGCAGTTCTTC

j_call: TRBJ2-1
v_call: TRBV5-1
clone_size: many
d_call: -
cdr3_aa: CASSSLPLAPSSYNEQFF
cdr3_nt: TGCGCCAGCAGCTCACTCCCCCTAGCACCGAGCTCCTACAATGAGCAGTTCTTC

j_call: TRBJ2-3
v_call: TRBV30
clone_size: -
d_call: -
cdr3_aa: CAWSSTIATDTQYF
cdr3_nt: TGTGCCTGGAGTTCGACCATCGCCACAGATACGCAGTATTTT

j_call: TRBJ1-5
v_call: TRBV28
clone_size: -
d_call: TRBD1
cdr3_aa: CASTPTQGSQPQHF
cdr3_nt: TGTGCCAGCACCCCAACACAGGGGAGCCAGCCCCAGCATTTT

j_call: TRBJ1-5
v_call: TRBV24-1
clone_size: few
d_call: -
cdr3_aa: CLGSHGQPQHF
cdr3_nt: TGTTTGGGGAGCCACGGTCAGCCCCAGCATTTT

j_call: TRBJ2-5
v_call: TRBV7-2
clone_size: few
d_call: -
cdr3_aa: CASSLQGFETQYF
cdr3_nt: TGTGCCAGCAGCTTACAGGGATTCGAGACCCAGTACTTC

j_call: TRBJ2-1
v_call: TRBV11-3
clone_size: few
d_call: TRBD1
cdr3_aa: CASSLDQGAHNEQFF
cdr3_nt: TGTGCCAGCAGCTTAGATCAGGGGGCCCACAATGAGCAGTTCTTC

j_call: TRBJ1-2
v_call: TRBV5-1
clone_size: -
d_call: TRBD1
cdr3_aa: CASSLTGTASYDYTF
cdr3_nt: TGCGCCAGCAGCCTCACCGGGACAGCCTCCTATGACTACACCTTC

j_call: TRBJ1-4
v_call: TRBV20-1
clone_size: few
d_call: -
cdr3_aa: CSASGGDYEKLFF
cdr3_nt: TGCAGTGCTAGCGGGGGTGATTATGAAAAACTGTTTTTT

j_call: TRBJ2-7
v_call: TRBV20-1
clone_size: -
d_call: -
cdr3_aa: CSARDLARTYEQYF
cdr3_nt: TGCAGTGCTAGAGATTTGGCCAGAACCTACGAGCAGTACTTC

j_call: TRBJ1-6
v_call: TRBV20-1
clone_size: -
d_call: -
cdr3_aa: CSAQGQSSYNSPLHF
cdr3_nt: TGCAGTGCCCAAGGACAGTCCTCCTATAATTCACCCCTCCACTTT

j_call: TRBJ1-4
v_call: TRBV20-1
clone_size: -
d_call: TRBD1
cdr3_aa: CSARGDRATNEKLFF
cdr3_nt: TGCAGTGCTAGAGGGGACAGAGCAACTAATGAAAAACTGTTTTTT

j_call: TRBJ1-1
v_call: TRBV4-2
clone_size: -
d_call: -
cdr3_aa: CATWGGGNTEAFF
cdr3_nt: TGTGCCACCTGGGGAGGGGGGAACACTGAAGCTTTCTTT

j_call: TRBJ1-2
v_call: TRBV3-1
clone_size: few
d_call: TRBD1
cdr3_aa: CASSHKTGGNNYGYTF
cdr3_nt: TGTGCCAGCAGCCACAAGACAGGGGGCAATAACTATGGCTACACCTTC

j_call: TRBJ2-5
v_call: TRBV28
clone_size: few
d_call: TRBD2
cdr3_aa: CASSQGGTKETQYF
cdr3_nt: TGTGCCAGCAGCCAGGGTGGGACTAAAGAGACCCAGTACTTC

j_call: TRBJ2-3
v_call: TRBV12-5
clone_size: many
d_call: -
cdr3_aa: CASGLADTQYF
cdr3_nt: TGTGCTAGTGGTCTAGCGGATACGCAGTATTTT

j_call: TRBJ1-4
v_call: TRBV12-3/TRBV12-4
clone_size: few
d_call: -
cdr3_aa: CASTHIRTGTNEKLFF
cdr3_nt: TGTGCCAGCACTCATATACGGACGGGGACTAATGAAAAACTGTTTTTT

j_call: TRBJ2-7
v_call: TRBV6-5
clone_size: few
d_call: TRBD2
cdr3_aa: CASSYSASGAYEQYF
cdr3_nt: TGTGCCAGCAGTTACTCGGCTAGCGGGGCGTACGAGCAGTACTTC

j_call: TRBJ2-6
v_call: TRBV20-1
clone_size: -
d_call: TRBD2
cdr3_aa: CSAREKGLAGSGANVLTF
cdr3_nt: TGCAGTGCTAGAGAAAAGGGACTAGCGGGATCAGGGGCCAACGTCCTGACTTTC

j_call: TRBJ2-1
v_call: TRBV12-3/TRBV12-4
clone_size: -
d_call: -
cdr3_aa: CASTSSTGQETQFF
cdr3_nt: TGTGCCAGCACTAGTAGTACAGGCCAAGAGACCCAGTTCTTC

j_call: TRBJ1-2
v_call: TRBV6-5
clone_size: few
d_call: -
cdr3_aa: CASSYSRARWGNGYTF
cdr3_nt: TGTGCCAGCAGTTACTCGAGGGCTCGCTGGGGCAATGGCTACACCTTC

j_call: TRBJ2-3
v_call: TRBV12-3/TRBV12-4
clone_size: -
d_call: -
cdr3_aa: CASSLGWVGDTQYF
cdr3_nt: TGTGCCAGCAGCTTAGGATGGGTGGGAGATACGCAGTATTTT

j_call: TRBJ2-1
v_call: TRBV6-6
clone_size: -
d_call: TRBD2
cdr3_aa: CASSYSLTTGRDDEQFF
cdr3_nt: TGTGCCAGCAGTTACTCCCTAACTACCGGGAGGGACGATGAGCAGTTCTTC

j_call: TRBJ1-2
v_call: TRBV5-6
clone_size: few
d_call: -
cdr3_aa: CASSPVGLLPGRTSYGYTF
cdr3_nt: TGTGCCAGCAGCCCCGTAGGTTTACTCCCGGGACGGACAAGCTATGGCTACACCTTC

j_call: TRBJ1-6
v_call: TRBV6-1
clone_size: few
d_call: TRBD1
cdr3_aa: CASSELGTGASPLHF
cdr3_nt: TGTGCCAGCAGTGAACTCGGGACAGGGGCCTCACCCCTCCACTTT

j_call: TRBJ2-1
v_call: TRBV2
clone_size: few
d_call: TRBD2
cdr3_aa: CASSGGSYAYNEQFF
cdr3_nt: TGTGCCAGCAGTGGCGGGAGTTATGCCTACAATGAGCAGTTCTTC

j_call: TRBJ2-3
v_call: TRBV7-9
clone_size: -
d_call: TRBD2
cdr3_aa: CASSLARAGGDTQYF
cdr3_nt: TGTGCCAGCAGCTTAGCTCGAGCGGGAGGAGATACGCAGTATTTT